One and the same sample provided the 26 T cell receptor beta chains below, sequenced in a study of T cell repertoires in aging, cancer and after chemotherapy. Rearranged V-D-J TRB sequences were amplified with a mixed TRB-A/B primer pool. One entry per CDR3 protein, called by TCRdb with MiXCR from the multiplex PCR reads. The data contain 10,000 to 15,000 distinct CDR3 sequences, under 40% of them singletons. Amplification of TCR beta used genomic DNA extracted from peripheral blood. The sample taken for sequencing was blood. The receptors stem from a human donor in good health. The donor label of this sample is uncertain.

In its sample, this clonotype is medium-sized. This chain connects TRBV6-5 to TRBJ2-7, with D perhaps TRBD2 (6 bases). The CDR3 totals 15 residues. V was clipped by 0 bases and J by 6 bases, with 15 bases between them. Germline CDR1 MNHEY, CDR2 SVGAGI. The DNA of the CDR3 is TGTGCCAGCAGTTACTCGAGTAATCAGGGAGGCGAGCAGTACTTC. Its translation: CASSYSSNQGGEQYF.

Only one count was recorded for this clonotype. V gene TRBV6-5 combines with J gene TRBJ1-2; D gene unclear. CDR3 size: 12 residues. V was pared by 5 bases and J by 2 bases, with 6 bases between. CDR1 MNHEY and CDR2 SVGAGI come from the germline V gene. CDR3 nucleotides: TGTGCCAGCAGTAACGCGAACTATGGCTACACCTTC. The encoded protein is CASSNANYGYTF.

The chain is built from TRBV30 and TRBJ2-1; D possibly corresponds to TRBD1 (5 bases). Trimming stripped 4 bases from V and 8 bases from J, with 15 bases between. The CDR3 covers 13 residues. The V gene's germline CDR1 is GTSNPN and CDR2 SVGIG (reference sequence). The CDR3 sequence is CAWKWGRRDEQFF. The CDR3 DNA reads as TGTGCCTGGAAATGGGGCAGGAGAGATGAGCAGTTCTTC.

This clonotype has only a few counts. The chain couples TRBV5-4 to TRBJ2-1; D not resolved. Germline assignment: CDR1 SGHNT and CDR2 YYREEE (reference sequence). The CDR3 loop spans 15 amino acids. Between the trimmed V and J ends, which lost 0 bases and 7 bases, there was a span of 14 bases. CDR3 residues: CASSLDLLPLNEQFF. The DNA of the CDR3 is TGTGCCAGCAGCTTGGACCTTCTGCCCCTGAATGAGCAGTTCTTC.

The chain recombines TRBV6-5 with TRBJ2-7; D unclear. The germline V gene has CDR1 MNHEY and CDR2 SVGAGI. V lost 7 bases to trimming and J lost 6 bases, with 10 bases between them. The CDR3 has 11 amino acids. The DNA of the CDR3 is TGTGCCAGCACCGAAACTCGCGAGCAGTACTTC. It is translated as CASTETREQYF.

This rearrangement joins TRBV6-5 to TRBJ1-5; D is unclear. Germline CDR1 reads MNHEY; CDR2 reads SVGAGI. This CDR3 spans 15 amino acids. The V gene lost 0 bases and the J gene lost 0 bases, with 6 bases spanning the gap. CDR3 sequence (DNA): TGTGCCAGCAGTTACTCAGGGAATAGCAATCAGCCCCAGCATTTT. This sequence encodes CASSYSGNSNQPQHF.

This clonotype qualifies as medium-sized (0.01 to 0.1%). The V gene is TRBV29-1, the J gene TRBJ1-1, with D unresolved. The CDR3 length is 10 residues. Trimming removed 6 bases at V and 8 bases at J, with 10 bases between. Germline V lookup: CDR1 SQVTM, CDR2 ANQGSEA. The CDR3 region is CSVWETEAFF. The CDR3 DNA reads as TGCAGCGTCTGGGAGACAGAAGCTTTCTTT.

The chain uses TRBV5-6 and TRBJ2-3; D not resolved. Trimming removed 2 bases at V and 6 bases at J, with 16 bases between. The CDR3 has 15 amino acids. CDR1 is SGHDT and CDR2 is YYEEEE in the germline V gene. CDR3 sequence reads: CASSLLDFGSDTQYF. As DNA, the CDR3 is TGTGCCAGCAGCTTACTCGATTTTGGTTCTGATACGCAGTATTTT.

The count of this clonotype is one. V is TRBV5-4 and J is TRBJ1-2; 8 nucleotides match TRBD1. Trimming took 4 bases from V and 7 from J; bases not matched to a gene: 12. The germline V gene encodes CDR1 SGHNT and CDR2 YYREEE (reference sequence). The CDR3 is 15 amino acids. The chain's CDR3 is CASSQNDRGRSGYTF. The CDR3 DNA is TGTGCCAGCAGCCAAAATGACAGGGGAAGGAGTGGCTACACCTTC.

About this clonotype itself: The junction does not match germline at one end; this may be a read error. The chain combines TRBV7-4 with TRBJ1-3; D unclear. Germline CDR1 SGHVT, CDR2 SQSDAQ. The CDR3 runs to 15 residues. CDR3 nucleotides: TGTGCCAGCAGTTTAGCGCTGGGGACTGGAAACACCATATATTTT. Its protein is CASSLALGTGNTIYF.

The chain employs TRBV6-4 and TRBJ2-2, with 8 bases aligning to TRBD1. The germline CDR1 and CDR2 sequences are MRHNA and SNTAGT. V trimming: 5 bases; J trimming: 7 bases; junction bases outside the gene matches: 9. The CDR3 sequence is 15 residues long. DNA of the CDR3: TGTGCCAGCAGTATGACGACAGGGGCAGGCGGGGAGCTGTTTTTT. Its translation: CASSMTTGAGGELFF.

CDR3 residues: CASRPDSYNYGYTF. In nucleotides, the CDR3 is TGTGCCAGCAGACCCGACAGTTATAACTATGGCTACACCTTC. The chain recombines TRBV27 with TRBJ1-2, with D perhaps TRBD1 (5 bases). Germline CDR1 MNHEY, CDR2 SMNVEV (reference sequence). The germline V and J ends were trimmed by 6 bases and 1 base, with 12 bases remaining between them. This CDR3 spans 14 amino acids.

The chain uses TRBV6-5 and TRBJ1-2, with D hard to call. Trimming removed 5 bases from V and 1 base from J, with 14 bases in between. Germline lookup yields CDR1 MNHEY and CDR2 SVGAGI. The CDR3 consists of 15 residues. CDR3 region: CASSKAAGLNYGYTF. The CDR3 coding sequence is TGTGCCAGCAGTAAAGCTGCGGGCCTTAACTATGGCTACACCTTC.

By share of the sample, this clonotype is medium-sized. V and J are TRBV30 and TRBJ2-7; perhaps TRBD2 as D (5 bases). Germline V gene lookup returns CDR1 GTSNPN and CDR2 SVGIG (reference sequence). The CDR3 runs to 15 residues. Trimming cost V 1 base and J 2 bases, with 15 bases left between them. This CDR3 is CAWSGPRSGTYEQYF. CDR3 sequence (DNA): TGTGCCTGGAGTGGGCCGAGGAGCGGAACCTACGAGCAGTACTTC. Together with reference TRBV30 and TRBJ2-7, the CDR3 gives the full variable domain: SQTIHQWPATLVQPVGSPLSLECTVEGTSNPNLYWYRQAAGRGLQLLFYSVGIGQISSEVPQNLSASRPQDRQFILSSKKLLLSDSGFYLCAWSGPRSGTYEQYFGPGTRLTVT.

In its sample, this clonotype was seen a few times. The CDR3: CAIKAGRDSPLHF. The CDR3 DNA sequence: TGTGCCATCAAAGCAGGACGGGATTCACCCCTCCACTTT. The chain combines TRBV10-3 with TRBJ1-6; unclear D gene. V dropped 7 bases and J dropped 8 bases, with 12 bases sitting between them. The CDR3 covers 13 residues. CDR1 and CDR2 from the germline V gene are ENHRY and SYGVKD.

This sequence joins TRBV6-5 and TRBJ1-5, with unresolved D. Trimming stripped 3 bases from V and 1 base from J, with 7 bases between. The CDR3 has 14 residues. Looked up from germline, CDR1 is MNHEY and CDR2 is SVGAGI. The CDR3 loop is CASSYGGSNQPQHF. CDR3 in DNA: TGTGCCAGCAGTTATGGAGGGAGCAATCAGCCCCAGCATTTT.

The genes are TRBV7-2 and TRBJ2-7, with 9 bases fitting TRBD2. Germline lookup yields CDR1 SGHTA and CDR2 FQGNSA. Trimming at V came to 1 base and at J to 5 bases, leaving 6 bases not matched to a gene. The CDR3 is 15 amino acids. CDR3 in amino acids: CASSLGGGAPNEQYF. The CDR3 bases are TGTGCCAGCAGCTTAGGCGGGGGGGCCCCCAACGAGCAGTACTTC.

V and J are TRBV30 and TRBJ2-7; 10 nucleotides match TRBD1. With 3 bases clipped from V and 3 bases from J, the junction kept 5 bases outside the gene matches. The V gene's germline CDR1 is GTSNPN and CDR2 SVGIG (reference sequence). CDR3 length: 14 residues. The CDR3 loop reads CAWRWTGGSYEQYF. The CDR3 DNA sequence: TGTGCCTGGAGGTGGACAGGGGGGAGCTACGAGCAGTACTTC.

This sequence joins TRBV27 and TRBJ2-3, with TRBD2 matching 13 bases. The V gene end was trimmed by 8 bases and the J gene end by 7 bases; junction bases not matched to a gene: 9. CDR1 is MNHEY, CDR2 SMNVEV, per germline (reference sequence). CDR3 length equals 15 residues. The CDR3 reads CASAGTSGVVNTQYF. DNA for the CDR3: TGTGCCAGCGCTGGGACTAGCGGGGTGGTAAATACGCAGTATTTT.

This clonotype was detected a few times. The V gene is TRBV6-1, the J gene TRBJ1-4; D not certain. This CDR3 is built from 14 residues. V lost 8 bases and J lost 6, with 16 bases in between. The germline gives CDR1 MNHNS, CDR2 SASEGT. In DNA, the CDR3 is TGTGCCAGCGGCCCAGGACCCGGAGATGAAAAACTGTTTTTT. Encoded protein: CASGPGPGDEKLFF.

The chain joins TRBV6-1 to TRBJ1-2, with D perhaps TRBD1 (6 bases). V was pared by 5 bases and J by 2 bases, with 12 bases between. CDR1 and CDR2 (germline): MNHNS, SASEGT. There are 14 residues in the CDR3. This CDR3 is CASSPQGLNYGYTF. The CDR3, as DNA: TGTGCCAGCAGTCCCCAGGGGCTAAACTATGGCTACACCTTC.

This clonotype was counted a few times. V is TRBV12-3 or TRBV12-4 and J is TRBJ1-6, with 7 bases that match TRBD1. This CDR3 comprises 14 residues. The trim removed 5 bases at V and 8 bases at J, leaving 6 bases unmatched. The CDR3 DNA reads TGTGCCAGCAGTGCCGGGACAGCGCATTCACCCCTCCACTTT. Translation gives CASSAGTAHSPLHF.

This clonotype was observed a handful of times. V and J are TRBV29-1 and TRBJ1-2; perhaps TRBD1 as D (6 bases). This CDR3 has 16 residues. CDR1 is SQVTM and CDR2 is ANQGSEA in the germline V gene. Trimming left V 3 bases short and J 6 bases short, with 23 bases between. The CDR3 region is CSVEGWRTQGSDGYTF. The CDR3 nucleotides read TGCAGCGTTGAGGGTTGGCGCACCCAGGGGTCGGATGGCTACACCTTC.

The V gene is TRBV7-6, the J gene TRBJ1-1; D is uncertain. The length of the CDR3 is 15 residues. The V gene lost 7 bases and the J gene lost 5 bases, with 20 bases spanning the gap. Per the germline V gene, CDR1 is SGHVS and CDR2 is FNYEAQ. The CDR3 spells CASTPWAARDTEAFF. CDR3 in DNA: TGTGCCAGCACCCCCTGGGCAGCGAGAGATACTGAAGCTTTCTTT.

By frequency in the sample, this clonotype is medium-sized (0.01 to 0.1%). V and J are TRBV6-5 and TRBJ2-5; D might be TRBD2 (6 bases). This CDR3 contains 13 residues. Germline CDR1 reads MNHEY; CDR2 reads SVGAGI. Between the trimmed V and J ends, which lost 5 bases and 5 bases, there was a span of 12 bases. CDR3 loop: CASSLGLWETQYF. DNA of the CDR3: TGTGCCAGCAGTCTGGGACTTTGGGAGACCCAGTACTTC.

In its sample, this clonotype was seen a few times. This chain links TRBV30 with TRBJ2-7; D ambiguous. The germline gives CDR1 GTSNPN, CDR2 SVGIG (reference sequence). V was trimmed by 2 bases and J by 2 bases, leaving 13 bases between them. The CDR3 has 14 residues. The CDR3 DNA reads TGTGCCTGGAGTCCTCTCGACACAGCCTACGAGCAGTACTTC. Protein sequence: CAWSPLDTAYEQYF.